Listed below are T cell receptor beta chains from one sample, sequenced in a study of cytomegalovirus exposure and HLA in healthy donors. TCRdb keeps only in-frame clones here, not all; method: immunoSEQ multiplex PCR. The sample lists 100,000 to 150,000 clones, around 95% occurring once. Specimen: PBMCs. Receptor source: a young man in good health and CMV-seronegative. CDR3s include the opening cysteine and the closing phenylalanine or tryptophan. The D gene is left open where the match is weak. The size field is filled for only some rows; it gives once, few, many or a size class.

CDR3: CASSVEGRRGYTF; DNA: TGTGCCAGCAGCGTAGAAGGGAGGCGCGGCTACACCTTC; D: NA; V: TRBV9; size: NA; J: TRBJ1-2
CDR3: CASSLSYRTGNTIYF; DNA: TGTGCCAGCAGTTTATCGTACAGAACTGGAAACACCATATATTTT; D: NA; V: TRBV27; size: NA; J: TRBJ1-3
CDR3: CASSLSRATQNTEAFF; DNA: TGTGCCAGCAGCTTATCCCGCGCGACACAGAACACTGAAGCTTTCTTT; D: NA; V: TRBV12-1; size: NA; J: TRBJ1-1
CDR3: CASLGTSGRSDEQFF; DNA: TGTGCCAGCCTCGGAACTAGCGGGAGATCGGATGAGCAGTTCTTC; D: TRBD2; V: TRBV6-6; size: NA; J: TRBJ2-1
CDR3: CASSLAPGQMNTEAFF; DNA: TGTGCCAGCAGCTTAGCCCCAGGACAGATGAACACTGAAGCTTTCTTT; D: NA; V: TRBV7-9; size: NA; J: TRBJ1-1
CDR3: CASSVSGTGSYEQYF; DNA: TGTGCCAGTAGTGTGTCCGGGACAGGTTCCTACGAGCAGTACTTC; D: TRBD1; V: TRBV19; size: NA; J: TRBJ2-7
CDR3: CASSDRQGTYKNIQYF; DNA: TGTGCCAGCAGTGATCGACAGGGGACGTACAAAAACATTCAGTACTTC; D: TRBD1; V: TRBV28; size: NA; J: TRBJ2-4
CDR3: CASSPTLGTLASEADKQFF; DNA: TGTGCCAGCAGCCCCACCCTAGGGACCCTAGCGTCTGAAGCCGATAAGCAGTTCTTC; D: NA; V: TRBV7-9; size: NA; J: TRBJ2-1
CDR3: CASSIGTFNTF; DNA: TGTGCCAGCAGTATCGGGACTTTCAACACCTTC; D: NA; V: TRBV28; size: NA; J: TRBJ1-2
CDR3: CASSLAGERGNTIYF; DNA: TGCGCCAGCAGCTTGGCCGGGGAGAGGGGAAACACCATATATTTT; D: NA; V: TRBV5-1; size: NA; J: TRBJ1-3
CDR3: CASSLSSGRATLEQFF; DNA: TGTGCCAGCAGTTTATCTAGCGGGAGGGCAACATTGGAGCAGTTCTTC; D: TRBD2; V: TRBV27; size: once; J: TRBJ2-1
CDR3: CASSPSGGLRSGNTIYF; DNA: TGTGCCAGCAGCCCCTCCGGGGGGCTTCGCTCTGGAAACACCATATATTTT; D: NA; V: TRBV9; size: NA; J: TRBJ1-3
CDR3: CASSLEGAEAFF; DNA: TGTGCCAGCAGCTTAGAGGGAGCTGAAGCTTTCTTT; D: NA; V: TRBV7-6; size: NA; J: TRBJ1-1
CDR3: CASSFLHGEQFF; DNA: TGTGCCAGCAGCTTCCTACACGGGGAGCAGTTCTTC; D: NA; V: TRBV11-2; size: NA; J: TRBJ2-1
CDR3: CASSARTGVSGELFF; DNA: TGTGCCAGTAGTGCCCGGACAGGGGTCAGCGGGGAGCTGTTTTTT; D: TRBD1; V: TRBV19; size: once; J: TRBJ2-2
CDR3: CASSLASGAGELFF; DNA: TGTGCCAGCAGTTTAGCATCCGGAGCCGGGGAGCTGTTTTTT; D: NA; V: TRBV28; size: NA; J: TRBJ2-2
CDR3: CSATLPSPSYEQYF; DNA: TGCAGCGCCACATTGCCCTCGCCATCCTACGAGCAGTACTTC; D: NA; V: TRBV29-1; size: NA; J: TRBJ2-7
CDR3: CATSTGLGGPRTEAFF; DNA: TGTGCCACCAGCACAGGCTTAGGGGGACCCAGAACTGAAGCTTTCTTT; D: NA; V: TRBV15; size: NA; J: TRBJ1-1
CDR3: CASSLAGSWLLNTEAFF; DNA: TGCGCCAGCAGCTTGGCCGGGAGTTGGCTCCTGAACACTGAAGCTTTCTTT; D: NA; V: TRBV5-1; size: NA; J: TRBJ1-1
CDR3: CASSYSPGSDTQYF; DNA: TGTGCCAGCAGTTACTCGCCGGGGTCAGATACGCAGTATTTT; D: NA; V: TRBV6-6; size: NA; J: TRBJ2-3
CDR3: CASSVRETANEKLFF; DNA: TGTGCCAGCAGCGTACGGGAAACGGCTAATGAAAAACTGTTTTTT; D: NA; V: TRBV9; size: NA; J: TRBJ1-4
CDR3: CASSTGLGGYTF; DNA: TGCGCCAGCAGCACCGGACTAGGTGGCTACACCTTC; D: NA; V: TRBV5-1; size: NA; J: TRBJ1-2
CDR3: CASSATGSGHGYTF; DNA: TGTGCCAGTAGTGCGACAGGGTCAGGCCATGGCTACACCTTC; D: TRBD1; V: TRBV19; size: NA; J: TRBJ1-2
CDR3: CASSVAGQVDYEQYF; DNA: TGTGCCAGCAGCGTGGCGGGACAGGTTGACTACGAGCAGTACTTC; D: TRBD1; V: TRBV9; size: NA; J: TRBJ2-7
CDR3: CASSVQGGEEQYF; DNA: TGTGCCAGCAGCGTTCAGGGGGGAGAGGAGCAGTACTTC; D: NA; V: TRBV7-9; size: NA; J: TRBJ2-7
CDR3: CASTGGYGYTF; DNA: TGTGCCAGCACAGGGGGATATGGCTACACCTTC; D: TRBD1; V: TRBV2; size: NA; J: TRBJ1-2
CDR3: CSVVLWDRLLHYEQYF; DNA: TGCAGCGTTGTATTGTGGGACAGGTTGCTTCACTACGAGCAGTACTTC; D: TRBD1; V: TRBV29-1; size: NA; J: TRBJ2-7
CDR3: CASSVGDGSSYEQYF; DNA: TGTGCCAGCAGCGTAGGAGACGGGAGCTCCTACGAGCAGTACTTC; D: NA; V: TRBV9; size: NA; J: TRBJ2-7
CDR3: CAWSSTGVRNTEAFF; DNA: TGTGCCTGGAGCTCGACAGGAGTGAGGAACACTGAAGCTTTCTTT; D: NA; V: TRBV30; size: NA; J: TRBJ1-1
CDR3: CASRPPSGGHPLNEQFF; DNA: TGTGCCAGCAGACCTCCTAGCGGGGGACACCCCCTCAATGAGCAGTTCTTC; D: TRBD2; V: TRBV7-2; size: NA; J: TRBJ2-1
CDR3: CASSSPGELNEQFF; DNA: TGTGCCAGCAGTTCCCCCGGAGAACTGAATGAGCAGTTCTTC; D: NA; V: TRBV6-6; size: NA; J: TRBJ2-1
CDR3: CATSRDQYEQYF; DNA: TGTGCCACCAGCAGAGATCAATACGAGCAGTACTTC; D: NA; V: TRBV15; size: NA; J: TRBJ2-7
CDR3: CASSHPGAGELFF; DNA: TGTGCCAGCAGCCACCCGGGGGCCGGGGAGCTGTTTTTT; D: NA; V: TRBV11-3; size: NA; J: TRBJ2-2
CDR3: CASSFQTGKDYGYTF; DNA: TGTGCCAGCAGCTTCCAGACAGGGAAGGACTATGGCTACACCTTC; D: TRBD1; V: TRBV5-8; size: NA; J: TRBJ1-2